This T cell receptor beta chain was identified in a study of radiation and T cells in renal cell carcinoma. About the study: Nephrectomy followed 15 Gy stereotactic body radiation by 4 weeks.

Remarks on this clone: Its matching antigen is unknown.

Specified time point: blood 2 weeks post-SBRT. Treatment here: 15 Gy SBRT to primary tumor, nephrectomy 4 weeks later. Clear cell pathology was present in this patient's renal cell carcinoma. Study-level findings and limits: Pretreatment tumor biopsies were lacking, so baseline clonotypes are unknown. Top tumor clonotypes rose in blood 2 weeks post-radiation, then contracted.

Germline CDR1 reads MNHNS; CDR2 reads SASEGT. The CDR3 runs 17 residues. J was trimmed by 0 bases and V by 2 bases; bases with no gene match: 4. The table came from immunoSEQ multiplex PCR; TCRdb's copy has only in-frame clones and leaves some out. This table has tens of thousands of clones, 80% appearing once. V usage is TRBV6-1 and J usage is TRBJ2-1; 10 nucleotides line up with TRBD1. The sample consisted of blood, taken from a patient whose treatment included radiotherapy and nephrectomy. The receptor's source is a woman aged 70-85 years with renal cell carcinoma. CDR3 DNA: TGTGCCAGCAGTGAAAAGGACAGGGGGAGCTCCTACAATGAGCAGTTCTTC. Amino acids: CASSEKDRGSSYNEQFF.